This T cell receptor (beta chain) is drawn from a study of shared clonotypes between healthy human individuals (dated by TCRdb to 2020 to 2021). Broadly, across the study: A couple of women and a few men aged 18 to 49 years were included in the cohort. Per donor, three plates each were used for CD4 naive and CD4 memory, two for CD8 naive, and one for CD8 memory. To estimate repertoire size and how much clonotypes are shared between individuals, the study performed deep sequencing of blood TCR repertoires from a few healthy adults. Libraries were prepared and TCR repertoires were sequenced by different laboratories using diverse techniques, in order to increase sequencing depth and limit assay-specific biases. Each donor's leukapheresis produced roughly between roughly 0.85 and 9.5 billion PBMCs. Broad study findings and their caveats: Pairwise subsampling led to the expectation that sequencing depth would affect the degree of clonotype sharing among donors. Higher generation probabilities were observed for clonotypes shared by all four sorted-subset donors than for non-shared clonotypes. Because the study included only a small number of donors, the genetic and exposure-history diversity represented was limited. Sampling was restricted to blood, and TCR repertoires in tissue are likely to differ from TCR repertoires in blood. Larger estimated clonotype richness was generally found for naive subsets than for memory subsets. Incomplete sequencing was indicated by rarefaction of sorted-subset datasets, despite the large sequencing depth. When a few donors were compared, the shared fraction of clonotypes was around 5.1% for naive CD4, 3.5% to 4% for naive CD8, more than 2% for memory CD4, and under 0.5% for memory CD8.

The donors were healthy, HIV-negative adults with no recently reported acute infections or vaccinations. All donors were Caucasian adults living in Nashville, Tennessee, USA. Magnetic negative selection was used to enrich CD4+ T cells, after which naive cells were positively selected on CD45RA and the negative fraction became the memory subset. After blood collection by leukapheresis, PBMCs were isolated using Ficoll-Histopaque density gradient centrifugation and then cryopreserved in the vapor phase of liquid nitrogen. Analytical flow cytometry was used to check the purity and quantity of each magnetically sorted T cell population. From each sorted fraction, genomic DNA was isolated and quantified by UV absorbance on a Nanodrop 2000c. A remark on this clone: There is no known antigen for this receptor. Base qualities were left out, and no much larger clone turns up one base away.

Based on the germline V gene, the CDR1 and CDR2 sequences are MNHEY and SVGAGI. The trim is 4 bases for V and 1 base for J, with a gap of 14 bases between the germline ends. The CDR3, cysteine through phenylalanine, is 15 amino acids long. Here the CDR3 DNA is all that survives: 45 bases in frame from base 1. TCR CDR3 regions were amplified from genomic DNA by multiplex PCR using the deep immunoSEQ assay. For each cell subset, the extracted genomic DNA was distributed evenly across all wells of several immunoSEQ 96-well plates, and each plate served as one replicate. Each replicate PCR for sorted subsets received around 0.2 ug genomic DNA, equal to about 30,000 T cell genomes. Purified libraries were quantified with a Qubit 3.0 fluorometer, sized on a Bioanalyzer 2100, and re-quantified with the KAPA Library Quantification kit. A separate single-read 150-cycle Illumina NextSeq 550 flow cell was used to sequence each immunoSEQ 96-well plate. Concerning the study's data processing: Because the immunoSEQ output held only junctional sequences and lacked quality scores, the filtering could not match the filtering applied to full-length reads. To assign V/J genes and CDR3, sequences were annotated against IMGT germline references using PyIR, a Python wrapper for IgBLAST v1.9. Reads with weak V/J assignments (E-value above 1e-6), missing CDR3, stop codons, out-of-frame junctions, or ambiguous translated residues were removed. V3J clonotypes were defined by identical inferred V gene, J gene, and CDR3 amino acid sequence. The percentage overlap between two repertoires was calculated by dividing the number of shared unique clonotypes by the size of the smaller repertoire. Richness of each repertoire was evaluated using RTK rarefaction, the Chao1 estimator, and Recon v2.1 estimates of unobserved clonotypes. Generation probabilities were computed with OLGA for all TCRbeta clonotypes obtained by the gDNA method from several donors. Sourced from immuneACCESS, this table was stored by TCRdb with only in-frame sequences that have V and J called. A share of the clones is absent; for the studies checked, an unresolved V gene accounts for under half, and the remainder has no known explanation. V and J calls and clone size are copied from that table; D and trimming were computed from the DNA. The sample contains about 1.5 million clones, roughly 98% of them found a single time. Roughly 0.42% of the sample is taken by the ten largest.

Recombination joined TRBV6-5 with TRBJ2-7; no D segment can be confidently identified. This receptor was obtained from a man younger than 40 in good health. The sequencing input was naive CD4+ T cells sorted from blood. This sample's cell subset or site label indicates: CD45RA+ positively selected. DNA sequence: TGTGCCAGCAGTTCCACATGGAGTTGGTCCTACGAGCAGTACTTC. Translation gives CASSSTWSWSYEQYF.